This T cell receptor (beta chain) emerged from a study of cytomegalovirus exposure and HLA in healthy donors. Study-wide results and limits: In a later analysis, around 18,000 TCR beta sequences were associated with HLA alleles at 0.05 false discovery rate. In an earlier analysis, in some 500 donors, most V segments appeared productive either ~87% or ~30% of the time. The authors later linked a missense DCLRE1C variant to TCR beta V- and J-gene trimming.

This clone was counted between two and nine times. Its antigen is still unknown. Amplification used 60 Vbeta primers and 13 Jbeta primers. The data were produced by immunoSEQ multiplex PCR, yet TCRdb's version contains in-frame clones alone and is incomplete. The data contain more than 100,000 clones, approximately 80% of them seen just once; the ten biggest clones take up more than 0.2%. The CDR3 covers 14 residues. With 7 bases removed from V and 1 base from J, the gap between germline ends came to 13 bases. Germline loops: CDR1 MNHNS, CDR2 SASEGT. This sequence joins TRBV6-1 and TRBJ2-5; weak D call: TRBD1 (6 bases). The specimen sequenced was PBMCs. This clonotype was sampled from a man aged 45-65 years in good health and CMV-seronegative. The CDR3 DNA is TGTGCCAGCATTCACCGGACAGTCCAAGAGACCCAGTACTTC. Translated, it gives CASIHRTVQETQYF.